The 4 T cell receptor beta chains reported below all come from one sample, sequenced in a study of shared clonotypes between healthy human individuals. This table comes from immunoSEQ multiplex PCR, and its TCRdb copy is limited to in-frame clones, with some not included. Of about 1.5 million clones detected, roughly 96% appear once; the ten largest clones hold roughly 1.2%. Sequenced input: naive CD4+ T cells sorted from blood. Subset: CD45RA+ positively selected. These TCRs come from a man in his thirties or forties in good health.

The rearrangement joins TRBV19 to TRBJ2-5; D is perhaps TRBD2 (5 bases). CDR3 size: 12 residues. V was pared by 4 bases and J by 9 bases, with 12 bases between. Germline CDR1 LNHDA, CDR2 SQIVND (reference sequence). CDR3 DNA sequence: TGTGCCAGTAGTAGCGGGTCCGCGTCCCAGTACTTC. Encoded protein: CASSSGSASQYF.

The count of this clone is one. For the CDR3, the DNA is TGTGCCAGCAGCTCCGGGAGGTCGGGAAACATTCAGTACTTC. This translates into CASSSGRSGNIQYF. V gene TRBV5-6 combines with J gene TRBJ2-4; 7 bases map to TRBD2. V was clipped by 3 bases and J by 6 bases; unmatched bases: 6. Per germline, CDR1 SGHDT and CDR2 YYEEEE. The CDR3 totals 14 residues.

The CDR3 sequence is CASSFRPSEKLFF. Here the CDR3 DNA reads TGTGCCAGCAGCTTCCGGCCTAGCGAAAAACTGTTTTTT. The chain is built from TRBV5-5 and TRBJ1-4, with unresolved D. V shed 2 bases and J shed 8 bases, with 10 bases lying between them. The CDR3 totals 13 residues. Germline CDR1 reads SGHKS; CDR2 reads YYEKEE (reference sequence).

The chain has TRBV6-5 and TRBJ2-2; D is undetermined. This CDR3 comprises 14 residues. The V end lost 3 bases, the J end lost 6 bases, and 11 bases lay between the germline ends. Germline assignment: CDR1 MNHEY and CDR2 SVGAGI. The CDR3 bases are TGTGCCAGCAGTTATCGGGCGCCGTCCGGGGAGCTGTTTTTT. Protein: CASSYRAPSGELFF.